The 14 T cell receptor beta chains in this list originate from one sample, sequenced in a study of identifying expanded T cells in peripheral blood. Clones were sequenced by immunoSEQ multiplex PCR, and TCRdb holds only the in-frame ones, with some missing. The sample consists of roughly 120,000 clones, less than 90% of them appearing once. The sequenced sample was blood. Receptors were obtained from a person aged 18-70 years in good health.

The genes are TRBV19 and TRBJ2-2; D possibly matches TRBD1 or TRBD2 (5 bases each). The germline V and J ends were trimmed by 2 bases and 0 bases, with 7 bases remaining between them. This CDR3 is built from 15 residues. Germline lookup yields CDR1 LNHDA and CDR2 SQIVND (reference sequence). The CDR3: CASSIQGANTGELFF. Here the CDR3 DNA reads TGTGCCAGTAGTATACAGGGAGCGAACACCGGGGAGCTGTTTTTT. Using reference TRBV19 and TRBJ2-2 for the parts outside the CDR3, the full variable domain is DGGITQSPKYLFRKEGQNVTLSCEQNLNHDAMYWYRQDPGQGLRLIYYSQIVNDFQKGDIAEGYSVSREKKESFPLTVTSAQKNPTAFYLCASSIQGANTGELFFGEGSRLTVL.

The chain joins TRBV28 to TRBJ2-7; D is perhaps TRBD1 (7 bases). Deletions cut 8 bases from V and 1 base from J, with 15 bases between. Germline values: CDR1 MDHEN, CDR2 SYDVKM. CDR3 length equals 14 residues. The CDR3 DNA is TGTGCCAGCCTGGAGGGGGCCCCATCCTACGAGCAGTACTTC. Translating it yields CASLEGAPSYEQYF.

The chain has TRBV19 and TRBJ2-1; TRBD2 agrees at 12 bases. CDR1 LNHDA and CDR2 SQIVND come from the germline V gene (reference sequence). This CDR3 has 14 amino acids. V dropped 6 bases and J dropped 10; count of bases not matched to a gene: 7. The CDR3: CASSRTSGAPEQFF. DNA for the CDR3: TGTGCCAGTAGCCGGACTAGCGGGGCCCCCGAGCAGTTCTTC.

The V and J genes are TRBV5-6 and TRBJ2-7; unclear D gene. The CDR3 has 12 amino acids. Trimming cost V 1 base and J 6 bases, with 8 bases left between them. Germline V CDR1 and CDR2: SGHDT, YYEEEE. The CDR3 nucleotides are TGTGCCAGCAGCTTGTTCGCCGCCGAGCAGTACTTC. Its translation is CASSLFAAEQYF.

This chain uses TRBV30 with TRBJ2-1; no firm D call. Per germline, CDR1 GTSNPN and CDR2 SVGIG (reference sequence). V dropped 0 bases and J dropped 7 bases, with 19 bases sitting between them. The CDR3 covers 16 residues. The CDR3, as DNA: TGTGCCTGGAGTGTTGGGGTTGGGCATGTAGGTAATGAGCAGTTCTTC. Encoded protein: CAWSVGVGHVGNEQFF.

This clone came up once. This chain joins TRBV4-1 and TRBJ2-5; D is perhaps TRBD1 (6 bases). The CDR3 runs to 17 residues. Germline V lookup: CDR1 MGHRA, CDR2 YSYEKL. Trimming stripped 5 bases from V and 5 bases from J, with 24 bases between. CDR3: CASSSTETGLDVETQYF. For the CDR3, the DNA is TGCGCCAGCAGCAGTACCGAGACAGGACTCGATGTGGAGACCCAGTACTTC.

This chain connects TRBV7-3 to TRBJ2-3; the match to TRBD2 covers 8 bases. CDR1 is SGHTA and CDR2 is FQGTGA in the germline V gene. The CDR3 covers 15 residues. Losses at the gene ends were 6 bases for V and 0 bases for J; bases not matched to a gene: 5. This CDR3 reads CASRESGGSTDTQYF. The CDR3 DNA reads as TGTGCCAGCAGGGAAAGCGGGGGAAGCACAGATACGCAGTATTTT.

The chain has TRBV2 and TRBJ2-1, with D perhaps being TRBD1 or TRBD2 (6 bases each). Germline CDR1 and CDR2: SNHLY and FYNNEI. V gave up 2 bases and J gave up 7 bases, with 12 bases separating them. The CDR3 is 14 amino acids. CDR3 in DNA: TGTGCCAGCAGTGAAAGGGGGGTCCTTAATGAGCAGTTCTTC. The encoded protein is CASSERGVLNEQFF.

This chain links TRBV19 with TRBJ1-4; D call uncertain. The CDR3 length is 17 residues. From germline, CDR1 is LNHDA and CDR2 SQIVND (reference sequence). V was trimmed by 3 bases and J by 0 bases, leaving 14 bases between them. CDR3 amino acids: CASSINLQVATNEKLFF. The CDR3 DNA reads TGTGCCAGTAGTATCAACCTCCAGGTCGCAACTAATGAAAAACTGTTTTTT.

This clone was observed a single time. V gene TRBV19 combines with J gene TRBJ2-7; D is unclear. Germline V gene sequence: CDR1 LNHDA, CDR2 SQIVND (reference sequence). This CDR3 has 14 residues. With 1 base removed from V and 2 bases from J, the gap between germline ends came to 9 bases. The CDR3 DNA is TGTGCCAGTAGTATAGGATCCAGAACCTACGAGCAGTACTTC. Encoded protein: CASSIGSRTYEQYF.

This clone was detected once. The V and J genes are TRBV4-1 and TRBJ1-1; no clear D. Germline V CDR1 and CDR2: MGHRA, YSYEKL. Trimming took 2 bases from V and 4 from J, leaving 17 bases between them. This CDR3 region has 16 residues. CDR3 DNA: TGCGCCAGCAGCCAAAGGGCCTGGAGGGCTGGCACTGAAGCTTTCTTT. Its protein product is CASSQRAWRAGTEAFF.

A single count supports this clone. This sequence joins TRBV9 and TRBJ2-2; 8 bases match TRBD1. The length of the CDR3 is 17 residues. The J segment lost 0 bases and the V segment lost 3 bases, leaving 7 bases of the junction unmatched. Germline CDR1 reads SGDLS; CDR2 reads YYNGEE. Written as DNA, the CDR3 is TGTGCCAGCAGCGGAAACCCGGACAGGGCGAACACCGGGGAGCTGTTTTTT. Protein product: CASSGNPDRANTGELFF.

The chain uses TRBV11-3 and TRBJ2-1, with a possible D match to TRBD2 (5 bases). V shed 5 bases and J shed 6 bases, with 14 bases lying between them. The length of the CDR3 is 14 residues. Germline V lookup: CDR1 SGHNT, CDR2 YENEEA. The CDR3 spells CASSPPGRPNEQFF. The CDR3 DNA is TGTGCCAGCAGCCCACCGGGGAGACCCAATGAGCAGTTCTTC.

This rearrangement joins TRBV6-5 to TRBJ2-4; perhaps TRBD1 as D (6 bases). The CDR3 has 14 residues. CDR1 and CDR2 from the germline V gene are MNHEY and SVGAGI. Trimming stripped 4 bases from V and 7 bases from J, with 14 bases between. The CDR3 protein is CASSLQGTWNIQYF. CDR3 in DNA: TGTGCCAGCAGTTTACAGGGTACCTGGAACATTCAGTACTTC.